These 15 T cell receptor beta chains were all obtained from the same sample, sequenced in a study of shared clonotypes between healthy human individuals. Data came from immunoSEQ multiplex PCR; TCRdb stores just in-frame clones and leaves some out. The sample lists hundreds of thousands of clones; approximately 96% were seen once. Naive CD8 populations comprised CD45RO-negative cells positively selected for CCR7, excluding terminally differentiated effector memory CD45RA+ cells. The sample was naive CD8+ T cells sorted from blood. The receptor source for this set is a woman between 25 and 40 years old in good health.

As to this clone: The same CDR3 can be traced to other DNA sequences in this sample. The gene calls are TRBV28 and TRBJ1-2; D is perhaps TRBD1 (6 bases). CDR1 and CDR2 from the germline V gene are MDHEN and SYDVKM. Trimming shortened V by 2 bases and J by 5 bases, and 9 bases separated the two germline ends. The CDR3 runs 13 residues. Here the CDR3 DNA reads TGTGCCAGCAGTTTAGGGGGGGCGTATGGCTACACCTTC. It is translated as CASSLGGAYGYTF.

This chain joins TRBV7-9 and TRBJ2-7; TRBD1 matches 7 bases. The CDR3 consists of 15 residues. Germline V gene sequence: CDR1 SEHNR, CDR2 FQNEAQ (reference sequence). Trimming at V came to 5 bases and at J to 2 bases, leaving 9 bases not matched to a gene. The CDR3 DNA is TGTGCCAGCAGCCAAAACCGGGACAGTCCCTACGAGCAGTACTTC. This encodes CASSQNRDSPYEQYF.

The chain is built from TRBV4-2 and TRBJ1-4, with a tentative D call TRBD1 (5 bases). Per the germline V gene, CDR1 is LGHNA and CDR2 is YNFKEQ. This CDR3 region has 14 residues. V lost 2 bases and J lost 8, with 12 bases in between. This CDR3 reads CASSQRGVLEKLFF. The CDR3, as DNA: TGTGCCAGCAGCCAAAGGGGTGTATTAGAAAAACTGTTTTTT.

The V gene is TRBV13, the J gene TRBJ2-7, with 9 bases identical to TRBD2. Trimming took 1 base from V and 3 from J; bases not matched to a gene: 7. There are 16 residues in the CDR3. CDR1 and CDR2 from the germline V gene are PRHDT and FYEKMQ (reference sequence). Written as DNA, the CDR3 is TGTGCCAGCAGCTTAGCTGCGGGAGGGCCTCGCTACGAGCAGTACTTC. Translation gives CASSLAAGGPRYEQYF. The full variable domain, with the rest looked up from reference TRBV13 and TRBJ2-7, is AAGVIQSPRHLIKEKRETATLKCYPIPRHDTVYWYQQGPGQDPQFLISFYEKMQSDKGSIPDRFSAQQFSDYHSELNMSSLELGDSALYFCASSLAAGGPRYEQYFGPGTRLTVT.

The V call is TRBV5-5, the J call TRBJ2-7; D might be TRBD2 (5 bases). Deletions cut 4 bases from V and 2 bases from J, with 16 bases between. CDR1 and CDR2 (germline): SGHKS, YYEKEE (reference sequence). The CDR3 consists of 15 residues. The CDR3 DNA is TGTGCCAGCAGCCACGTGGGAGTGGAGCCCTACGAGCAGTACTTC. This translates into CASSHVGVEPYEQYF.

The chain combines TRBV5-5 with TRBJ1-3, with D uncertain. Germline-derived CDR1 and CDR2 are SGHKS and YYEKEE (reference sequence). The CDR3 extends over 15 amino acids. The germline V and J ends were trimmed by 0 bases and 1 base, with 8 bases remaining between them. CDR3 residues: CASSLGRGSGNTIYF. The CDR3 bases are TGTGCCAGCAGCTTGGGGCGCGGGTCTGGAAACACCATATATTTT.

This chain uses TRBV27 with TRBJ2-1; D gene unclear. Trimming took off 5 bases at V and 2 bases at J, with 16 bases between the two ends. Germline values: CDR1 MNHEY, CDR2 SMNVEV (reference sequence). CDR3 length: 16 residues. CDR3 sequence: CASSRDRVRPYNEQFF. The CDR3 DNA is TGTGCCAGCAGTAGGGATAGGGTTCGCCCCTACAATGAGCAGTTCTTC.

The V call is TRBV10-3, the J call TRBJ2-1; D uncertain. With 10 bases removed from V and 3 bases from J, the gap between germline ends came to 10 bases. Germline V lookup: CDR1 ENHRY, CDR2 SYGVKD. This CDR3 region has 12 residues. CDR3 bases: TGTGCCACCTCGTCCTTCTACAATGAGCAGTTCTTC. It encodes CATSSFYNEQFF.

The V and J genes are TRBV5-4 and TRBJ2-5, with D hard to call. The better agreement between TRBJ2-7 and the DNA end casts doubt on the J call. Per germline, CDR1 SGHNT and CDR2 YYREEE (reference sequence). This CDR3 has 11 amino acids. The CDR3: CASSLLDEQYF. Here the CDR3 DNA reads TGTGCCAGCAGCTTGTTGGACGAGCAGTACTTC.

The chain has TRBV6-5 and TRBJ2-1, with 10 bases aligning to TRBD2. Germline V gene data show CDR1 as MNHEY and CDR2 as SVGAGI. The CDR3 is 16 amino acids. The V segment lost 2 bases and the J segment 7 bases; nucleotides outside the gene matches: 8. Here the CDR3 reads CASSYEKASGRNEQFF. Here the CDR3 DNA reads TGTGCCAGCAGTTACGAGAAGGCTAGCGGGAGAAATGAGCAGTTCTTC.

This chain joins TRBV11-2 and TRBJ1-3; D is unresolved. V lost 3 bases and J 6 bases, leaving 3 bases between the germline ends. The germline V gene encodes CDR1 SGHAT and CDR2 FQNNGV. This CDR3 has 11 amino acids. Written as DNA, the CDR3 is TGTGCCAGCAGCTTGACAAACACCATATATTTT. Protein: CASSLTNTIYF.

The rearrangement uses TRBV11-2 and TRBJ2-1, with D perhaps matching TRBD1 (5 bases). The CDR3 is made up of 14 amino acids. CDR1 is SGHAT, CDR2 FQNNGV, per germline. The V gene lost 6 bases and the J gene lost 8 bases, with 17 bases spanning the gap. This CDR3 reads CASSSGPGFDEQFF. Here the CDR3 DNA reads TGTGCCAGCAGTTCAGGTCCAGGGTTTGATGAGCAGTTCTTC.

V gene TRBV7-9 combines with J gene TRBJ1-1; 10 bases map to TRBD1. The V and J ends lost 5 bases and 2 bases, in that order; junction bases with no gene match: 5. CDR3 size: 15 residues. CDR1 and CDR2 from the germline V gene are SEHNR and FQNEAQ (reference sequence). CDR3 protein: CASSEGQGINTEAFF. The DNA of the CDR3 is TGTGCCAGCAGCGAGGGACAGGGGATAAACACTGAAGCTTTCTTT.

This sequence joins TRBV7-7 and TRBJ1-1; no clear D gene. Trimming took off 1 base at V and 2 bases at J, with 5 bases between the two ends. The germline V gene has CDR1 SSHAT and CDR2 FNYEAQ (reference sequence). The CDR3 contains 13 residues. CDR3 bases: TGTGCCAGCAGCTTAGGTGCTAACACTGAAGCTTTCTTT. Amino acid sequence: CASSLGANTEAFF.

CDR3 sequence: CASSLTGTSGSYNEQFF. The CDR3 region has the DNA TGCGCCAGCAGCTTGACCGGGACTAGCGGGAGTTACAATGAGCAGTTCTTC. The chain has TRBV5-1 and TRBJ2-1; 14 bases are a match to TRBD2. Germline CDR1 and CDR2: SGHRS and YFSETQ. V shed 1 base and J 4 bases; nucleotides not matched to a gene: 4. The CDR3 runs 17 residues.